These 27 T cell receptor beta chains originate from one sample sequenced in a study of blood T cells in healthy people across ages. Primed by a sample-barcoded 5' primer and a J-beta primer mix, a second PCR proceeded for 7 to 11 cycles. TCRdb reprocessed the 5' RACE reads via MiXCR and lists one record per CDR3 protein. The profile covers 1.5 million to 2 million distinct CDR3 sequences, with around 50% appearing a single time and approximately 2% taken by the ten largest. The sample consisted of blood. The receptors stem from a woman aged 40 to 50 in good health.

Regarding this clonotype: The junction departs from germline at one end; a sequencing error may be responsible. V is TRBV2 and J is TRBJ2-3; D possibly matches TRBD1 or TRBD2 (5 bases each). CDR1 SNHLY and CDR2 FYNNEI come from the germline V gene. The CDR3 spans 12 residues. The CDR3 DNA follows: TGTGCCGGCAGCCTGAGGGGAGATACGCAGTATTTT. Its protein is CAGSLRGDTQYF. The whole variable domain, remainder taken from reference TRBV2 and TRBJ2-3, is EPEVTQTPSHQVTQMGQEVILRCVPISNHLYFYWYRQILGQKVEFLVSFYNNEISEKSEIFDDQFSVERPDGSNFTLKIRSTKLEDSAMYFCAGSLRGDTQYFGPGTRLTVL.

About this clonotype: At one of its ends the junction is not consistent with the germline gene, which may arise from a read error. The chain uses TRBV15 and TRBJ2-1; D uncertain. Germline loops: CDR1 LNHNV, CDR2 YYDKDF (reference sequence). The CDR3 has 15 amino acids. The CDR3 nucleotides are TGTGCCACCAGCAGAGACAGGTCCGGATACAATGGGCAGTTCTTC. It specifies CATSRDRSGYNGQFF.

This clonotype was detected a few times. V usage is TRBV24-1 and J usage is TRBJ2-1; D is undetermined. Germline V lookup: CDR1 KGHDR, CDR2 SFDVKD. This CDR3 spans 18 amino acids. Between the trimmed V and J ends, which lost 4 bases and 1 base, there was a span of 19 bases. The CDR3 spells CATSDQRGGGWSYNEQFF. CDR3 DNA sequence: TGTGCCACCAGTGACCAACGCGGCGGTGGTTGGTCCTACAATGAGCAGTTCTTC.

The chain couples TRBV20-1 to TRBJ2-3; TRBD2 aligns across 11 bases. The J segment lost 2 bases and the V segment lost 6 bases, leaving 7 bases of the junction unmatched. In germline, CDR1 is DFQATT, CDR2 SNEGSKA (reference sequence). The CDR3 has 15 residues. CDR3 amino acids: CSAYQLAGDTDTQYF. The CDR3 coding sequence is TGCAGTGCGTATCAACTAGCGGGGGACACAGATACGCAGTATTTT.

This clonotype showed up just a few times. The rearrangement joins TRBV6-2 or TRBV6-3 to TRBJ2-4; no clear D. Matching the DNA end better, TRBJ2-7 makes the J call doubtful. Looked up from germline, CDR1 is MNHEY and CDR2 is SVGEGT. There are 13 residues in the CDR3. CDR3 sequence reads: CASSSIPIYEQYF. Here the CDR3 DNA reads TGTGCCAGCAGTTCCATCCCAATTTACGAGCAGTACTTC.

The chain employs TRBV4-2 and TRBJ1-2; D might be TRBD1 (5 bases). There are 15 residues in the CDR3. Deletions cut 0 bases from V and 4 bases from J, with 12 bases between. CDR1 LGHNA and CDR2 YNFKEQ come from the germline V gene. CDR3 in amino acids: CASSQEGGVGYGYTF. In DNA form, the CDR3 reads TGTGCCAGCAGCCAAGAGGGAGGGGTGGGCTATGGCTACACCTTC.

The sample holds a few counts of this clonotype. The rearrangement links TRBV28 to TRBJ1-5; D is possibly TRBD1 (5 bases). Trimming took off 6 bases at V and 7 bases at J, with 16 bases between the two ends. The CDR3 is 14 residues long. From germline, CDR1 is MDHEN and CDR2 SYDVKM. CDR3: CASSQEGFGQPQHF. The CDR3 DNA follows: TGTGCCAGCAGCCAAGAGGGGTTTGGCCAGCCCCAGCATTTT. The complete variable domain, with remaining parts taken from reference TRBV28 and TRBJ1-5, reads DVKVTQSSRYLVKRTGEKVFLECVQDMDHENMFWYRQDPGLGLRLIYFSYDVKMKEKGDIPEGYSVSREKKERFSLILESASTNQTSMYLCASSQEGFGQPQHFGDGTRLSIL.

This chain joins TRBV20-1 and TRBJ2-4; D is unresolved. Germline V gene lookup returns CDR1 DFQATT and CDR2 SNEGSKA (reference sequence). Trimming left V 4 bases short and J 1 base short, with 14 bases between. The CDR3 loop spans 15 amino acids. This CDR3 is CSATQFVGAKNIQYF. The CDR3 nucleotides read TGCAGTGCTACCCAGTTCGTAGGGGCCAAAAACATTCAGTACTTC.

The chain recombines TRBV7-2 with TRBJ2-3, with 9 bases lining up with TRBD1. The CDR3 sequence is 14 residues long. V was pared by 6 bases and J by 5 bases, with 6 bases of the junction left unmatched. The germline gives CDR1 SGHTA, CDR2 FQGNSA. This CDR3 is CASRKQGALDTQYF. In nucleotides, the CDR3 is TGTGCCAGCAGAAAACAGGGGGCCTTAGATACGCAGTATTTT.

The V and J genes are TRBV18 and TRBJ2-5, with TRBD2 identical over 9 bases. The J call may be mistaken, given a closer DNA end match to TRBJ2-1. Germline CDR1 reads KGHSH; CDR2 reads LQKENI. This CDR3 region has 14 residues. The CDR3 sequence: CASSQTSGQETQFF. The DNA for the CDR3 is TGTGCCAGCTCCCAGACTAGCGGACAAGAGACCCAGTTCTTC.

The V and J genes are TRBV4-2 and TRBJ2-1; 9 bases are shared with TRBD1. This CDR3 spans 18 amino acids. V lost 1 base and J lost 7; bases outside the gene matches: 14. The V gene's germline CDR1 is LGHNA and CDR2 YNFKEQ. CDR3 sequence: CASSQVGGTGTTQNEQFF. The CDR3 DNA follows: TGTGCCAGCAGCCAAGTGGGGGGGACAGGGACAACACAGAATGAGCAGTTCTTC.

This clonotype was counted between two and nine times. V usage is TRBV25-1 and J usage is TRBJ2-1, with D possibly TRBD2 on 5 matching bases. The CDR3 runs 15 residues. Trimming removed 0 bases at V and 9 bases at J, with 15 bases between. Germline lookup yields CDR1 MGHDK and CDR2 SYGVNS. The CDR3 sequence is CASSEYNKEGFEQFF. The CDR3 DNA sequence: TGTGCCAGCAGTGAATACAACAAAGAGGGATTTGAGCAGTTCTTC.

This clonotype has just a few counts. This chain joins TRBV28 and TRBJ2-1; 15 bases are shared with TRBD2. Losses at the gene ends were 5 bases for V and 8 bases for J; bases not matched to a gene: 7. From germline, CDR1 is MDHEN and CDR2 SYDVKM. This CDR3 contains 16 residues. The DNA for the CDR3 is TGTGCCAGCAGTCGATCGGGACTAGCGGGGGGATATGAGCAGTTCTTC. It specifies CASSRSGLAGGYEQFF.

There are a few counts of this clonotype. V usage is TRBV9 and J usage is TRBJ2-1; either TRBD1 or TRBD2 may fit D (6 bases each). There are 12 residues in the CDR3. Germline V gene sequence: CDR1 SGDLS, CDR2 YYNGEE. V gave up 3 bases and J gave up 8 bases, with 9 bases separating them. DNA of the CDR3: TGTGCCAGCAGCGCGAGGGGGGATGAGCAGTTCTTC. Amino acids: CASSARGDEQFF.

With regard to this clonotype: One end of the junction varies from germline; a read error may be responsible. The chain combines TRBV14 with TRBJ1-4; D call uncertain. Germline-derived CDR1 and CDR2 are SGHDN and FVKESK. This CDR3 has 14 amino acids. The CDR3 coding sequence is TGTGCCAGCGGGAGGAGTTATTCTAATGAAAAACTATTTTTT. Its protein product is CASGRSYSNEKLFF.

The chain combines TRBV4-1 with TRBJ2-5, with 11 positions matching TRBD2. The DNA matches TRBJ2-7 better at its end, which makes the J call doubtful. The germline V gene has CDR1 MGHRA and CDR2 YSYEKL. The CDR3 runs 15 residues. The CDR3: CASRGGLAASYEQYF. As DNA, the CDR3 is TGCGCCAGCAGGGGGGGACTAGCGGCATCATACGAGCAGTACTTC.

This sequence joins TRBV6-5 and TRBJ2-5; the D is unclear. Germline-derived CDR1 and CDR2 are MNHEY and SVGAGI. The CDR3 contains 13 residues. Trimming cost V 7 bases and J 5 bases, with 14 bases left between them. In DNA form, the CDR3 reads TGTGCCAGCATTGACCAGTCCGGGGAGACCCAGTACTTC. Its protein product is CASIDQSGETQYF.

This clonotype was counted between two and nine times. This sequence joins TRBV28 and TRBJ2-1; D is perhaps TRBD1 (6 bases). Germline V gene sequence: CDR1 MDHEN, CDR2 SYDVKM. The CDR3 runs 18 residues. V was trimmed by 1 base and J by 8 bases, leaving 24 bases between them. CDR3 in DNA: TGTGCCAGCAGTTTATTAACCACCCCCGGGACATCCCTCGATGAGCAGTTCTTC. It is translated as CASSLLTTPGTSLDEQFF.

This clonotype appeared a few times. The chain joins TRBV7-2 to TRBJ2-1; D is uncertain. Germline V lookup: CDR1 SGHTA, CDR2 FQGNSA. There are 14 residues in the CDR3. The ends were cut back, 4 bases at V and 5 bases at J, with 12 bases in the middle. CDR3 loop: CASSSRPENNEQFF. The CDR3 DNA reads TGTGCCAGCAGCTCCAGACCAGAGAACAATGAGCAGTTCTTC.

The CDR3 loop is CASSVQEEQFF. In nucleotides, the CDR3 is TGTGCCAGCAGCGTACAAGAAGAGCAGTTCTTC. The rearrangement joins TRBV7-8 to TRBJ2-1; D is uncertain. The V gene's germline CDR1 is SGHVS and CDR2 FQNEAQ. The CDR3 contains 11 residues. Deletions cut 5 bases from V and 10 bases from J, with 9 bases between.

In this sample, this clonotype turned up a few times. The CDR3 region has the DNA TGTGCCAGCAGCCTTAGCCGGGGGACCCAGTACTTC. Translating gives CASSLSRGTQYF. V usage is TRBV7-8 and J usage is TRBJ2-7; D perhaps matches TRBD2 (5 bases). The J call is uncertain, as TRBJ2-5 better fits the DNA end. Germline assignment: CDR1 SGHVS and CDR2 FQNEAQ. The CDR3 length is 12 residues.

This rearrangement joins TRBV6-1 to TRBJ1-2; D might be TRBD1 (5 bases). The CDR3 covers 14 residues. Trimming took off 2 bases at V and 5 bases at J, with 12 bases between the two ends. Germline V CDR1 and CDR2: MNHNS, SASEGT. In nucleotides, the CDR3 is TGTGCCAGCAGTGAAACCTGGCAGGGATATGGCTACACCTTC. This encodes CASSETWQGYGYTF.

The rearrangement joins TRBV3-1 to TRBJ2-1; the D gene is possibly TRBD2 (6 bases). The CDR3 contains 11 residues. Germline loops: CDR1 LGHDT, CDR2 YNNKEL (reference sequence). V was pared by 11 bases and J by 5 bases, with 10 bases between. This CDR3 reads CAARTNNEQFF. The CDR3 DNA sequence: TGTGCCGCCCGGACTAACAATGAGCAGTTCTTC.

The chain employs TRBV10-3 and TRBJ1-2; perhaps TRBD1 as D (6 bases). Trimming stripped 10 bases from V and 2 bases from J, with 20 bases between. This CDR3 contains 15 residues. The germline V gene encodes CDR1 ENHRY and CDR2 SYGVKD. The CDR3 loop reads CATRPHREGNYGYTF. In DNA form, the CDR3 reads TGTGCCACGAGGCCCCACAGGGAAGGCAACTATGGCTACACCTTC.

The V and J genes are TRBV28 and TRBJ2-7; D unresolved. Germline V gene data show CDR1 as MDHEN and CDR2 as SYDVKM. The V gene lost 6 bases and the J gene lost 0 bases, with 15 bases spanning the gap. This CDR3 spans 15 amino acids. CDR3 sequence reads: CASSVLPPASYEQYF. DNA for the CDR3: TGTGCCAGCAGCGTACTCCCTCCTGCCTCCTACGAGCAGTACTTC.

The genes are TRBV7-9 and TRBJ2-1; TRBD1 matches 8 bases. CDR1 is SEHNR, CDR2 FQNEAQ, per germline (reference sequence). The CDR3 runs to 15 residues. Trimming removed 1 base from V and 5 bases from J; junction bases left unmatched: 4. The CDR3 protein is CASSLVEDRDNEQFF. CDR3 nucleotide sequence: TGTGCCAGCAGCTTAGTTGAGGACAGGGACAATGAGCAGTTCTTC.

V usage is TRBV7-2 and J usage is TRBJ2-5; D is unclear. Deletions cut 2 bases from V and 11 bases from J, with 27 bases between. The germline CDR1 and CDR2 sequences are SGHTA and FQGNSA. This CDR3 comprises 17 residues. The CDR3, as DNA: TGTGCCAGCAGCTTACACCCCATCATAGGAACCTACAATGAGCAGTACTTC. Its protein product is CASSLHPIIGTYNEQYF.